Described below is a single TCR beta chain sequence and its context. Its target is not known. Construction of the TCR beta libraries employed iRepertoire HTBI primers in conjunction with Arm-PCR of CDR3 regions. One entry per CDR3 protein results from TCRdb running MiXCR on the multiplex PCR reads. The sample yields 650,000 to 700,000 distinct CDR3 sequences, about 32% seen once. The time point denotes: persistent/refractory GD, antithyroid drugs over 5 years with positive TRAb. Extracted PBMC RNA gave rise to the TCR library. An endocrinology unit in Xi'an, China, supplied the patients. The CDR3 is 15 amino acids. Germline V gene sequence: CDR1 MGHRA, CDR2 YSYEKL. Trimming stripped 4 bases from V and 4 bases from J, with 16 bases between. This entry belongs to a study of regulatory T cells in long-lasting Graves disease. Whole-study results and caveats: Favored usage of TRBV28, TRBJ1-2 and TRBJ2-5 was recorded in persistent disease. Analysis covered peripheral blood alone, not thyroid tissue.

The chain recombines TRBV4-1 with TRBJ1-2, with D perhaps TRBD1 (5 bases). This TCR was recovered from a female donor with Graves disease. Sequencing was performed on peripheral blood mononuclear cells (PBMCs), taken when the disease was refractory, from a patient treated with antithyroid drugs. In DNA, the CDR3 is TGCGCCAGCAGCCGGACACTTGACAGATCCTATGGCTACACCTTC. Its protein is CASSRTLDRSYGYTF.